Included here is one T cell receptor beta chain sequence, with context. Antigen unknown. The method was immunoSEQ multiplex PCR; TCRdb's version includes in-frame clones alone and lacks a portion of them. The sample holds hundreds of thousands of clones, 90% to 95% seen once. These data originate in a study of Ad26.COV2.S vaccination and SARS-CoV-2 variants. Regarding the study as a whole: Substantial breadth in spike-specific CD8+ and CD4+ T cell responses was reportedly seen after vaccination. Possibly, TCR breadth and depth analyses underestimated total T cell responses.

The sequenced sample was peripheral blood, obtained after recovery from COVID-19. This clonotype was sampled from a human donor who had recovered from COVID-19.

The CDR3 DNA follows: TGCGCCAGCAGCTCAGACAGGGGAGGCACTGAAGCTTTCTTT. Its protein is CASSSDRGGTEAFF. The chain combines TRBV5-1 with TRBJ1-1; TRBD1 agrees at 8 bases. Losses at the gene ends were 3 bases for V and 4 bases for J; bases not matched to a gene: 5. CDR3 length: 14 residues. The germline gives CDR1 SGHRS, CDR2 YFSETQ.